The T cell receptor beta chain under discussion was sequenced for a study of cytomegalovirus exposure and HLA in healthy donors. Findings and caveats of the study: Further analysis was carried out later, and it showed several of the most significant clusters appearing linked to common viral pathogens.

Concerning this clone: Its antigen is still unknown.

The CDR3 is made up of 13 amino acids. Germline assignment: CDR1 SGHRS and CDR2 YFSETQ. Between the trimmed V and J ends, which lost 0 bases and 8 bases, there was a span of 11 bases. Primers for the PCR totalled 60 Vbeta and 13 Jbeta. The method was immunoSEQ multiplex PCR; TCRdb's version includes in-frame clones alone and lacks a portion of them. This listing includes 100,000 to 150,000 clones. The sequencing sample was made of PBMCs. The chain has TRBV5-1 and TRBJ1-2; no clear D. This TCR came from a man aged 25-45 years in good health and CMV-seronegative. Written as DNA, the CDR3 is TGCGCCAGCAGCTTGGGGCAGCCCGGGGGCTACACCTTC. Protein: CASSLGQPGGYTF. The full variable domain, completed using reference TRBV5-1 and TRBJ1-2, is KAGVTQTPRYLIKTRGQQVTLSCSPISGHRSVSWYQQTPGQGLQFLFEYFSETQRNKGNFPGRFSGRQFSNSRSEMNVSTLELGDSALYLCASSLGQPGGYTFGSGTRLTVV.